The subject of this entry is one TCR beta chain. The antigen is unknown. This specimen comes from a study of T cell responses to AZD1222 COVID-19 vaccine. The CDR3 totals 11 residues. Trimming stripped 7 bases from V and 1 base from J, with 2 bases between. General study results and limits: Reportedly, nearly half of unique spike TCRs recognized epitopes outside B.1.351/B.1.1.7 mutations.

The analysis combined second doses at about 4 or about 12 weeks. Sequencing was performed with immunoSEQ multiplex PCR; in TCRdb, only in-frame clones are kept and a portion is missing. Of about 79,000 clones listed, 70% to 90% are singletons. The sequencing here drew on peripheral blood, taken 28 days after the second AZD1222 dose. The chain combines TRBV12-3 or TRBV12-4 with TRBJ1-3; the D is unclear. The sequence was collected from an adult who received the AZD1222 COVID-19 vaccine. This chain's CDR3 is CASTSGNTIYF. The CDR3 DNA reads as TGTGCCAGCACTTCTGGAAACACCATATATTTT.